A single sample is the source of the 8 T cell receptor beta chains below, sequenced in a study of T-cell reconstitution after alpha-beta-depleted transplantation in children. TCRbeta library preparation incorporated unique molecular identifiers. MiXCR was run by TCRdb on the PCR reads, yielding one entry per CDR3 protein. The sample records about 500,000 distinct CDR3 sequences, about 33% being singletons. Sequencing was performed on PBMCs from the stem cell graft donor, taken from the stem cell graft. The receptors shown here come from a human donor who donated a stem cell graft to a child with aplastic anemia.

This clonotype has a handful of counts. V is TRBV7-8 and J is TRBJ2-7; D possibly matches TRBD1 or TRBD2 (5 bases each). The germline V and J ends were trimmed by 5 bases and 0 bases, with 17 bases remaining between them. The germline V gene encodes CDR1 SGHVS and CDR2 FQNEAQ. The CDR3 sequence is 16 residues long. The CDR3 nucleotides read TGTGCCAGCAGCCCAGAGGGGTATCAAAGCTCCTACGAGCAGTACGTC. This gives the protein CASSPEGYQSSYEQYV.

In its sample, this clonotype was seen a few times. This chain links TRBV27 with TRBJ2-7; TRBD1 matches 7 bases. This CDR3 is built from 15 residues. Unmatched junction bases numbered 8, after V lost 4 bases and J lost 2 bases. Germline CDR1 is MNHEY and CDR2 is SMNVEV (reference sequence). CDR3 DNA: TGTGCCAGCAGTTCGATAGGGACAGCAACCTACGAGCAGTACTTC. Encoded protein: CASSSIGTATYEQYF.

This clonotype was picked up a small number of times. The V gene is TRBV12-3 or TRBV12-4, the J gene TRBJ2-7, with 13 positions matching TRBD2. Trimming removed 5 bases from V and 3 bases from J; junction bases left unmatched: 7. The CDR3 runs 16 residues. CDR3: CASSLGLAGDFYEQYF. The CDR3 region has the DNA TGTGCCAGCAGTCTAGGACTAGCGGGAGATTTCTACGAGCAGTACTTC.

This clonotype came up a few times. The chain recombines TRBV6-1 with TRBJ1-1; D possibly corresponds to TRBD1 (6 bases). The V end lost 5 bases, the J end lost 3 bases, and 13 bases lay between the germline ends. CDR3 size: 14 residues. Germline V gene lookup returns CDR1 MNHNS and CDR2 SASEGT. The DNA for the CDR3 is TGTGCCAGCAGTCAACAGGGAGGGGACACTGAAGCTTTCTTT. This codes for CASSQQGGDTEAFF.

This clonotype was observed a handful of times. The chain recombines TRBV7-2 with TRBJ2-5, with D unclear. There are 14 residues in the CDR3. In germline, CDR1 is SGHTA, CDR2 FQGNSA. The germline V and J ends were trimmed by 3 bases and 5 bases, with 13 bases remaining between them. CDR3: CASSFGIFVETQYF. CDR3 DNA: TGTGCCAGCAGCTTTGGGATATTCGTCGAGACCCAGTACTTC.

The V and J genes are TRBV7-8 and TRBJ2-7, with TRBD1 identical over 10 bases. CDR3 length: 15 amino acids. Germline V gives CDR1 SGHVS, CDR2 FQNEAQ. V trimming: 1 base; J trimming: 6 bases; junction bases outside the gene matches: 6. CDR3 DNA: TGTGCCAGCAGCTTAGGACAGGGGGCGATGGGCGAGCAGTACGTC. The encoded protein is CASSLGQGAMGEQYV.

This chain's CDR3 is CASSSSGRAADTQYF. CDR3 nucleotide sequence: TGTGCCAGCAGTTCTAGCGGGAGGGCCGCAGATACGCAGTATTTT. This rearrangement joins TRBV7-6 to TRBJ2-3, with TRBD2 matching 12 bases. The CDR3 contains 15 residues. Germline CDR1 is SGHVS and CDR2 is FNYEAQ. V lost 6 bases, J lost 4 bases, and 5 bases stayed unmatched.

V is TRBV20-1 and J is TRBJ2-1; D possibly uses TRBD1 or TRBD2 (5 bases each). The length of the CDR3 is 16 residues. The V end lost 5 bases, the J end lost 4 bases, and 21 bases lay between the germline ends. The V gene's germline CDR1 is DFQATT and CDR2 SNEGSKA (reference sequence). The CDR3 nucleotides read TGCAGTGCTGAAAACTACGGGACGGAGAAATACAATGAGCAGTTCTTC. This encodes CSAENYGTEKYNEQFF.